This TCR beta chain was retrieved from a study of blood T cell repertoires in COVID-19. V was clipped by 10 bases and J by 7 bases; unmatched bases: 10. The CDR3 length is 13 residues. Germline CDR1 and CDR2: MNHEY and SVGAGI. Measured with immunoSEQ multiplex PCR; TCRdb has only the in-frame clones, and not every one. This sample has some 90,000 clones, with approximately 86% found just once. Material: peripheral blood. The sequence was obtained from a man older than 75 with active or convalescent COVID-19. The rearrangement joins TRBV6-5 to TRBJ2-7, with 10 bases lining up with TRBD2. CDR3 nucleotides: TGTGCCACCCCCGGGACTAGCGTTCGGGAGCAGTACTTC. It encodes CATPGTSVREQYF.